This T cell receptor (beta chain) was identified during a study of regulatory T cells in long-lasting Graves disease. Overall study: Patients newly diagnosed with Graves' had been on antithyroid drugs for under 3 months. The study's findings and limits: Repertoires from persistent disease leaned toward TRBV28, TRBJ1-2 and TRBJ2-5.

The CDR3 contains 9 residues. The germline V gene has CDR1 WNHNN and CDR2 SYGVQD (reference sequence). V was trimmed by 11 bases and J by 5 bases, leaving 6 bases between them. Sequencing libraries for TCR beta were prepared with iRepertoire HTBI primers and Arm-PCR of CDR3 regions. TCRdb used MiXCR to reprocess the multiplex PCR reads, holding one entry per CDR3 protein. Of approximately 390,000 distinct CDR3 sequences in the sample, roughly 16% were seen once. Regarding time point: newly diagnosed GD, antithyroid drugs for less than 3 months. The authors made the TCR library using RNA they extracted from PBMCs. The sample holds many counts of this clonotype. Its target is unknown. The data were also submitted as part of a second study, on T cells in Graves' hyperthyroidism and ophthalmopathy. That work states: Most clonotypes that expanded in the thyroid above 0.001 also showed up in blood.

The chain combines TRBV10-1 with TRBJ1-1; D is unresolved. The material was peripheral blood mononuclear cells (PBMCs), obtained at new diagnosis, from a patient treated with antithyroid drugs. The TCR was taken from a woman younger than 35 with Graves disease. The CDR3 reads CASLTEAFF. CDR3 coding DNA: TGCGCCTCGTTAACTGAAGCTTTCTTT.